These T cell receptor beta chains were read from a single sample in a study of blood T cell repertoires in COVID-19. Produced via immunoSEQ multiplex PCR; TCRdb's table is partial and in-frame only. The table shows about 29,000 clones, with 89% occurring only once. The sample taken for sequencing was peripheral blood. These receptors were taken from a human donor in a cohort sampled during active COVID-19. The CDR3 runs from the conserved cysteine through the conserved F or W.

v_call cdr3_aa
TRBV6-5 CASTGTGTNTEAFF
TRBV27 CASSSPDTAQETQYF
TRBV7-9 CASSLELGLYGYTF
TRBV28 CASIGGPGELFF
TRBV28 CASMAVNTEAFF
TRBV7-9 CASSSTGRGGGGEKLFF
TRBV9 CASSAGGSGGRGETQYF
TRBV5-6 CASSLGYLLGQGVGSPLHF
TRBV7-9 CAGDHGYNEQFF
TRBV6-5 CASGQGRFRNGDF
TRBV5-8 CASSLTSSGNTIYF
TRBV6-1 CASSEAQYSGGYEQYF
TRBV30 CAWRVAGGKETQYF
TRBV4-1 CASSQSRAGSTGELFF
TRBV9 CASSVAGGNGNTIYF
TRBV18 CASSRWTDTGELFF
TRBV20-1 CSASWPSGTYEQYF
TRBV10-3 CAAGGTGTGNTIYF
TRBV4-1 CASSQGRNTESSGNTIYF
TRBV4-2 CASSQGIGGTGELFF
TRBV27 CASSRTGEYGYTF
TRBV30 CAWSPTGDNQPQHF
TRBV30 CAWSPGQFGVGSNTEAFF
TRBV5-1 CASSARASGDNEQFF
TRBV7-7 CASSRDRSIPSNQPQHF
TRBV27 CASSRTGATGELFF
TRBV5-1 CASSDQRGTEAFF
TRBV3-1/TRBV3-2 CASSPARVTGELFF
TRBV5-5 CASSLEASPSVTQYF